The T cell receptor (beta chain) described here comes from a study of breast tumors, draining lymph nodes, adjacent tissues. Points from the study as a whole: Data only fit, rather than demonstrated, lymph node origin of most tumor T cells. Tumors had less TCR diversity than lymph nodes, more than nontumor tissue. Data fit most tumor T cells coming from lymph node, expanding in tumor. Tumor and nontumor repertoires were significantly more similar in luminal-like than in basal-like breast cancer.

V was pared by 6 bases and J by 4 bases, with 3 bases of the junction left unmatched. CDR1 and CDR2 from the germline V gene are SGDLS and YYNGEE. The CDR3 has 12 residues. Ten or more counts support this clonotype. Its antigen is as yet unknown. Axillary draining lymph nodes of breast cancer patients supplied the node samples. TCRdb processed the multiplex PCR reads anew with MiXCR; each CDR3 protein has one entry. This sample has 160,000 or so distinct CDR3 sequences, with roughly a third found just once. The source is a female donor with breast cancer. Some clones in this sample may be carry-over from other donors' samples. The chain couples TRBV9 to TRBJ1-2, with 7 bases identical to TRBD1. Sequenced: axillary lymph node tissue. The CDR3 here is CASTGTAYGYTF. CDR3 DNA sequence: TGTGCCAGCACCGGGACAGCCTATGGCTACACCTTC.